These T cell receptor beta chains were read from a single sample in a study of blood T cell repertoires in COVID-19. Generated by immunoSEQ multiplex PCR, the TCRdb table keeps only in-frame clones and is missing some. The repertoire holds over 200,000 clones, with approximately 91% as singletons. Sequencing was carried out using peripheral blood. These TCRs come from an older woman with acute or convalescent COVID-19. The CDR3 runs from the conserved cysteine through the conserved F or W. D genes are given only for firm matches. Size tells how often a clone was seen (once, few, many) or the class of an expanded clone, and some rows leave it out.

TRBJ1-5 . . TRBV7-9 CASSFSDSNQPQHF TGTGCCAGCAGTTTTAGTGATAGCAATCAGCCCCAGCATTTT
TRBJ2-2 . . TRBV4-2 CASRPRGIGIGELFF TGTGCCAGCAGACCGAGAGGTATAGGCATCGGGGAGCTGTTTTTT
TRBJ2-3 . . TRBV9 CASSLTPTGTDTQYF TGTGCCAGCAGCCTAACTCCAACGGGCACAGATACGCAGTATTTT
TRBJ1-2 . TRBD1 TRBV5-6 CASSLPSGTGATYHGYTF TGTGCCAGCAGCTTGCCCTCCGGGACAGGGGCGACCTATCATGGCTACACCTTC
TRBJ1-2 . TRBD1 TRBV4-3 CASSQGTGGMAYGYTF TGCGCCAGCAGCCAGGGGACAGGGGGAATGGCCTATGGCTACACCTTC
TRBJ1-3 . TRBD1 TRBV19 CASTGTESGNTIYF TGTGCCAGTACCGGGACAGAATCTGGAAACACCATATATTTT
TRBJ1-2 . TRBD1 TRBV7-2 CASTPDRDYGYTF TGTGCCAGCACCCCCGACAGGGACTATGGCTACACCTTC
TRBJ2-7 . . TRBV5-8 CASSFRYEQYF TGTGCCAGCAGCTTCAGGTACGAGCAGTACTTC
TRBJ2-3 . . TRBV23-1 CASSQSSTRQTTDTQYF TGCGCCAGCAGTCAATCGTCGACCCGACAAACCACAGATACGCAGTATTTT
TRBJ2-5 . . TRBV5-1 CASSFGGQSQETQYF TGCGCCAGCAGCTTCGGGGGGCAATCGCAAGAGACCCAGTACTTC
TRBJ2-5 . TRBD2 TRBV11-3 CASSVGLAGGRETQYF TGTGCCAGCAGCGTCGGACTAGCGGGAGGGCGTGAGACCCAGTACTTC
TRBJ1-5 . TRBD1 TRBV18 CASSPGQPNQPQHF TGTGCCAGCTCACCGGGACAGCCTAATCAGCCCCAGCATTTT
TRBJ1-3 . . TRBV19 CASSTGTTGNTIYF TGTGCCAGTAGCACGGGGACAACAGGAAACACCATATATTTT
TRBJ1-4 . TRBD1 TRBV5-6 CASSLEGATTNEKLFF TGTGCCAGCAGCTTAGAGGGGGCGACAACTAATGAAAAACTGTTTTTT
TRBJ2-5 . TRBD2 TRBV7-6 CASSPGLAGGETQYF TGTGCCAGCAGCCCGGGACTAGCGGGGGGAGAGACCCAGTACTTC
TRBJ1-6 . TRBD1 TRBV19 CASSIGQGNSPLHF TGTGCCAGTAGTATTGGACAGGGGAATTCACCCCTCCACTTT
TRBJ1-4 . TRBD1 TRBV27 CASSLIGQGEKLFF TGTGCCAGCAGTTTGATCGGACAGGGTGAAAAACTGTTTTTT
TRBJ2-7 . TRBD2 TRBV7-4 CASSCRTSGSSYEQYF TGTGCCAGCAGCTGCCGGACTAGCGGGTCCTCCTACGAGCAGTACTTC
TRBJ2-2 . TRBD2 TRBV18 CASSSTPPLTSAGELFF TGTGCCAGCTCATCCACGCCGCCGCTTACTAGCGCCGGGGAGCTGTTTTTT
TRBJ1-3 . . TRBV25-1 CASSMDSSGNTIYF TGTGCCAGCAGCATGGACAGCTCTGGAAACACCATATATTTT
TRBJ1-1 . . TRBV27 CASSFEFGFSLTEAFF TGTGCCAGCAGTTTCGAGTTCGGGTTTTCTCTAACTGAAGCTTTCTTT
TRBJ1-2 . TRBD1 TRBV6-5 CASSLTGPYGYTF TGTGCCAGCAGCCTGACAGGGCCCTATGGCTACACCTTC
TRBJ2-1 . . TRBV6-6 CASRTRTVLIDEQFF TGTGCCAGCAGAACCAGGACAGTCCTTATTGATGAGCAGTTCTTC
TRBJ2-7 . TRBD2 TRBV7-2 CASSLRTSGYEQYF TGTGCCAGCAGCTTAAGAACTAGCGGTTACGAGCAGTACTTC
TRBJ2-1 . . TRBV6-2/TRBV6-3 CASSYKGLPVNEQFF TGTGCCAGCAGTTACAAGGGACTGCCTGTCAATGAGCAGTTCTTC
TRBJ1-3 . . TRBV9 CASSPLLSGNTIYF TGTGCCAGCAGCCCCCTCCTCTCTGGAAACACCATATATTTT
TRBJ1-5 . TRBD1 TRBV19 CASSIGTGVSQPQHF TGTGCCAGTAGTATAGGAACAGGGGTAAGTCAGCCCCAGCATTTT
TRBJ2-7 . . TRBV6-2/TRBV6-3 CASSRQLSYEQYF TGTGCCAGCAGTAGACAGCTCTCCTACGAGCAGTACTTC
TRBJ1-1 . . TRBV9 CASSGEGGAGQAFF TGTGCCAGCAGCGGCGAGGGCGGGGCTGGACAAGCTTTCTTT
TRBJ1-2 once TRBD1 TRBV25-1 CASSDHNRGAGYTF TGTGCCAGCAGTGATCATAACAGGGGTGCTGGCTACACCTTC
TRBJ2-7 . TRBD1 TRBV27 CASSGSGQPSYEQYF TGTGCCAGCAGTGGATCGGGACAGCCTTCCTACGAGCAGTACTTC
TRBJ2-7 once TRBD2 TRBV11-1 CASSLASGTNTYEQYF TGTGCCAGCAGCTTAGCGAGCGGGACGAATACCTACGAGCAGTACTTC
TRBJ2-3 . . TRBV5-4 CASNPGGLGTDTQYF TGTGCCAGCAACCCCGGGGGACTCGGCACAGATACGCAGTATTTT
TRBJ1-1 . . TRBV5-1 CASLLILGLNTEAFF TGCGCCAGTCTACTTATCTTGGGCTTGAACACTGAAGCTTTCTTT
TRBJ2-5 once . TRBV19 CASSTSGVGETQYF TGTGCCAGTAGTACTTCAGGGGTAGGGGAGACCCAGTACTTC
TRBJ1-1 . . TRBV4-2 CASSQTQGQNTEAFF TGTGCCAGCAGCCAGACCCAGGGGCAGAACACTGAAGCTTTCTTT
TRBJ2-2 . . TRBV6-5 CASSRAGLMFF TGTGCCAGCAGCAGGGCAGGGTTAATGTTTTTT
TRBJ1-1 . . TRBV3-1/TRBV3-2 CASSQDSQGYTEAFF TGTGCCAGCAGCCAAGATTCACAGGGTTACACTGAAGCTTTCTTT
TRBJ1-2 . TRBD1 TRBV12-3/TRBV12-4 CASSPWTGNGYTF TGTGCCAGCAGTCCGTGGACAGGGAATGGCTACACCTTC
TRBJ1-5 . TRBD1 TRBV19 CATSDRGGQPQHF TGTGCCACCTCGGACAGGGGAGGTCAGCCCCAGCATTTT
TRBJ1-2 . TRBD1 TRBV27 CASSPTGTGVPYGYTF TGTGCCAGCAGCCCAACCGGGACAGGGGTTCCCTATGGCTACACCTTC
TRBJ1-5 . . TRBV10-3 CAISEAGEGLRANQPQHF TGTGCCATCAGTGAGGCCGGGGAGGGACTTAGGGCCAATCAGCCCCAGCATTTT
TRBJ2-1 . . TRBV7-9 CASSLSESSYNEQFF TGTGCCAGCAGCTTATCGGAGAGCTCCTACAATGAGCAGTTCTTC
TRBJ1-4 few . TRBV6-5 CASSYSPRGISEKLFF TGTGCCAGCAGTTACTCACCTCGGGGGATTTCTGAAAAACTGTTTTTT
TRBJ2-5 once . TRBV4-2 CASSQDMRELSGQETQYF TGTGCCAGCAGCCAAGATATGAGGGAGCTGAGCGGTCAAGAGACCCAGTACTTC
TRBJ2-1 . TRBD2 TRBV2 CASTGLAGNEQFF TGTGCCAGCACGGGACTAGCAGGCAATGAGCAGTTCTTC
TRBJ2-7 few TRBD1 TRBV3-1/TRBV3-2 CASSPRQGTLYEQYF TGTGCCAGCAGCCCCCGACAGGGGACTCTCTACGAGCAGTACTTC
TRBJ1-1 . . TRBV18 CASSPRVEATEAFF TGTGCCAGCTCACCTCGCGTGGAGGCCACTGAAGCTTTCTTT
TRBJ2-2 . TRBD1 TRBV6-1 CASLGQYTGELFF TGTGCCAGCCTGGGACAGTACACCGGGGAGCTGTTTTTT
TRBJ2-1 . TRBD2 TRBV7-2 CASSQNGLAGASEQFF TGTGCCAGCAGCCAAAACGGACTAGCGGGAGCAAGTGAGCAGTTCTTC
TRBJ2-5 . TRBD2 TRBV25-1 CASSESRTGTRGETQYF TGTGCCAGCAGTGAATCTAGGACCGGGACTAGGGGAGAGACCCAGTACTTC
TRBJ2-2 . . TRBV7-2 CASSLLSGRNTGELFF TGTGCCAGCAGCTTGTTAAGCGGCAGGAACACCGGGGAGCTGTTTTTT
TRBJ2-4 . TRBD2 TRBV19 CATSTSGRNIQYF TGTGCCACCTCGACTAGCGGGAGAAACATTCAGTACTTC
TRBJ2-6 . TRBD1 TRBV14 CASSDRVFGGANVLTF TGTGCCAGCAGCGACAGGGTTTTTGGTGGGGCCAACGTCCTGACTTTC
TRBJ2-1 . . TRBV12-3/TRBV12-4 CASSSQGYNEQFF TGTGCCAGCAGTTCCCAGGGGTACAATGAGCAGTTCTTC
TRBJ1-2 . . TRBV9 CASSAQGSSDGYTF TGTGCCAGCAGCGCCCAGGGTTCTTCAGATGGCTACACCTTC